This T cell receptor beta chain was identified during a study of metastatic and nonmetastatic thyroid tumors. For the study at large: A comparison of repertoires was made across blood and tumor or nodule tissue from malignant and benign thyroid patients.

This clone was counted at least ten times. TCRdb reprocessed the PCR reads using MiXCR. The sample has 70,000 or so clones, approximately 15% seen once. CDR1 is MNHNS and CDR2 is SASEGT in the germline V gene. The length of the CDR3 is 15 residues. Trimming removed 5 bases at V and 7 bases at J, with 21 bases between. Patients were all untreated before their thyroid surgery. The sample taken for sequencing was blood. This TCR derives from a male donor with papillary thyroid cancer or a benign thyroid nodule (not recorded which). Some clones in this sample may be carry-over from other donors' samples. The chain carries TRBV6-1 and TRBJ2-7, with D tentatively TRBD2 (7 bases). CDR3 sequence: CASSSGGTLLREQYV. The CDR3 coding sequence is TGTGCCAGCAGTTCCGGGGGGACACTATTGAGGGAGCAGTACGTC.